The next 28 T cell receptor beta chains were all read from a single sample in a study of identical twins. TCRdb redid the calling of the 5' RACE reads with MiXCR, one entry per CDR3 protein. Here the sample spans about 1.7 million distinct CDR3 sequences, around 29% being singletons. Source material: cord blood. The receptors come from a newborn girl in good health.

This clonotype was observed many times. The chain joins TRBV10-3 to TRBJ2-1; TRBD2 aligns across 14 bases. Germline CDR1 ENHRY, CDR2 SYGVKD. The V gene end was trimmed by 6 bases and the J gene end by 9 bases; junction bases not matched to a gene: 7. The CDR3 is 15 residues long. Written as DNA, the CDR3 is TGTGCCATCAGCGGGACTAGCGGGAGCGATGGTGAGCAGTTCTTC. Translation gives CAISGTSGSDGEQFF.

This clonotype was seen repeatedly, ten times or more. The chain has TRBV7-2 and TRBJ2-2; 13 bases align to TRBD2. Trimming removed 6 bases from V and 6 bases from J; junction bases left unmatched: 4. CDR1 is SGHTA and CDR2 is FQGNSA in the germline V gene. CDR3 length equals 15 residues. As DNA, the CDR3 is TGTGCCAGCAGTTTACTAGCGGGAGGGCCCGGGGAGCTGTTTTTT. Translated, it gives CASSLLAGGPGELFF.

V and J are TRBV5-1 and TRBJ2-3; D is undetermined. The germline V gene has CDR1 SGHRS and CDR2 YFSETQ. The CDR3 consists of 15 residues. V lost 0 bases to trimming and J lost 3 bases, with 11 bases between them. Here the CDR3 reads CASSLGYLGTDTQYF. The CDR3 DNA follows: TGCGCCAGCAGCTTGGGCTATTTGGGGACAGATACGCAGTATTTT.

This clonotype was observed a handful of times. The chain is built from TRBV30 and TRBJ2-4; TRBD1 is a possible D gene (6 bases). This CDR3 is built from 12 residues. Trimming left V 5 bases short and J 1 base short, with 6 bases between. Germline V gene lookup returns CDR1 GTSNPN and CDR2 SVGIG (reference sequence). In nucleotides, the CDR3 is TGTGCCTGGGACAGGGCCAAAAACATTCAGTACTTC. Translating it yields CAWDRAKNIQYF.

The chain is built from TRBV29-1 and TRBJ2-2; maybe TRBD2 (6 bases). Germline V lookup: CDR1 SQVTM, CDR2 ANQGSEA. This CDR3 region has 15 residues. Trimming took off 7 bases at V and 0 bases at J, with 15 bases between the two ends. The DNA for the CDR3 is TGCAGCGCTCGGGACTTAGTGGCGAACACCGGGGAGCTGTTTTTT. Its protein product is CSARDLVANTGELFF.

The chain carries TRBV4-2 and TRBJ1-4; D is unresolved. V lost 8 bases to trimming and J lost 1 base, with 20 bases between them. CDR1 is LGHNA and CDR2 is YNFKEQ in the germline V gene. CDR3 length: 17 amino acids. CDR3 DNA: TGTGCCAGCTCCCCTACGACAAGGGAGGGAACTAATGAAAAACTGTTTTTT. It translates to CASSPTTREGTNEKLFF.

The rearrangement uses TRBV3-1 and TRBJ2-3, with 10 bases identical to TRBD2. This CDR3 spans 18 amino acids. In germline, CDR1 is LGHDT, CDR2 YNNKEL (reference sequence). J was trimmed by 0 bases and V by 1 base; bases with no gene match: 7. The CDR3: CASSQGSGGVLSTDTQYF. CDR3 in DNA: TGTGCCAGCAGCCAAGGAAGCGGGGGGGTCCTCAGCACAGATACGCAGTATTTT.

This chain connects TRBV9 to TRBJ2-3; a possible D gene is TRBD1 (6 bases). The ends were cut back, 0 bases at V and 5 bases at J, with 10 bases in the middle. CDR1 is SGDLS, CDR2 YYNGEE, per germline. The CDR3 consists of 14 residues. Here the CDR3 reads CASSVAQGRDTQYF. The CDR3 bases are TGTGCCAGCAGCGTAGCCCAGGGGAGAGATACGCAGTATTTT. The variable domain in full, completed from reference TRBV9 and TRBJ2-3, reads DSGVTQTPKHLITATGQRVTLRCSPRSGDLSVYWYQQSLDQGLQFLIQYYNGEERAKGNILERFSAQQFPDLHSELNLSSLELGDSALYFCASSVAQGRDTQYFGPGTRLTVL.

This clonotype came up a few times. The rearrangement joins TRBV7-9 to TRBJ1-1; no definite D call. V lost 6 bases and J 5 bases, leaving 13 bases between the germline ends. The CDR3 is made up of 13 amino acids. The germline CDR1 and CDR2 sequences are SEHNR and FQNEAQ (reference sequence). The CDR3: CASSQWGGTEAFF. The CDR3 region has the DNA TGTGCCAGCAGTCAATGGGGTGGGACTGAAGCTTTCTTT.

The chain has TRBV29-1 and TRBJ2-7; D is possibly TRBD1 (6 bases). There are 13 residues in the CDR3. V was trimmed by 4 bases and J by 6 bases, leaving 16 bases between them. In germline, CDR1 is SQVTM, CDR2 ANQGSEA. The CDR3, as DNA: TGCAGCGTTGTGTCAGGGGCCCTTGGCGAGCAGTACTTC. This encodes CSVVSGALGEQYF.

This clonotype was detected only a few times. This chain uses TRBV29-1 with TRBJ2-5, with TRBD2 matching over 9 bases. CDR1 and CDR2 (germline): SQVTM, ANQGSEA. J lost 3 bases, V lost 4 bases, and 18 bases had no gene match. The CDR3 is 18 residues long. CDR3 nucleotides: TGCAGCGTTGGGGGGGATGACTACGCTAGCGGGGAGGAAGAGACCCAGTACTTC. Its translation is CSVGGDDYASGEEETQYF.

The sample holds a few counts of this clonotype. The rearrangement uses TRBV29-1 and TRBJ1-5, with D possibly matching TRBD1 (5 bases). Deletions cut 5 bases from V and 0 bases from J, with 23 bases between. CDR1 is SQVTM and CDR2 is ANQGSEA in the germline V gene. The CDR3 covers 18 residues. Written as DNA, the CDR3 is TGCAGCGTTTCCCCTGTGCGGGGACGGCTTTATAGCAATCAGCCCCAGCATTTT. This translates into CSVSPVRGRLYSNQPQHF.

The chain has TRBV3-1 and TRBJ2-6, with TRBD2 matching over 8 bases. Germline CDR1 reads LGHDT; CDR2 reads YNNKEL (reference sequence). V lost 1 base and J lost 0; bases outside the gene matches: 5. The CDR3 spans 18 residues. The chain's CDR3 is CASSQVGGGISGANVLTF. In DNA form, the CDR3 reads TGTGCCAGCAGCCAAGTCGGCGGGGGGATCTCTGGGGCCAACGTCCTGACTTTC. Variable domain in full (rest from reference TRBV3-1 and TRBJ2-6): DTAVSQTPKYLVTQMGNDKSIKCEQNLGHDTMYWYKQDSKKFLKIMFSYNNKELIINETVPNRFSPKSPDKAHLNLHINSLELGDSAVYFCASSQVGGGISGANVLTFGAGSRLTVL.

Notes on this clonotype: At one end, the junction sequence differs from germline, possibly due to a read error. The chain is built from TRBV4-2 and TRBJ1-6; D gene ambiguous. This CDR3 spans 16 amino acids. In germline, CDR1 is LGHNA, CDR2 YNFKEQ. The CDR3 DNA reads TGTGCCAGCAGCCAAGATAGATCTATTGGTGCTTCACCCCCCCACTTT. This translates into CASSQDRSIGASPPHF.

Here the CDR3 reads CASSPRHPSTDTQYF. The CDR3, as DNA: TGTGCCAGCAGCCCCAGACACCCTAGCACAGATACGCAGTATTTT. The V and J genes are TRBV3-1 and TRBJ2-3; D gene unclear. In germline, CDR1 is LGHDT, CDR2 YNNKEL (reference sequence). The V end lost 4 bases, the J end lost 0 bases, and 11 bases lay between the germline ends. The CDR3 is 15 amino acids.

This chain joins TRBV25-1 and TRBJ2-1; 10 bases are a match to TRBD1. Trimming cost V 4 bases and J 2 bases; bases outside gene matches: 2. The CDR3 extends over 15 amino acids. Germline V gene sequence: CDR1 MGHDK, CDR2 SYGVNS. The chain's CDR3 is CASSGDRGPYNEQFF. For the CDR3, the DNA is TGTGCCAGCAGTGGGGACAGGGGTCCCTACAATGAGCAGTTCTTC.

This clonotype was seen a handful of times. The chain has TRBV4-1 and TRBJ1-1, with 10 bases matching TRBD1. With 1 base clipped from V and 0 bases from J, the junction kept 2 bases outside the gene matches. CDR1 and CDR2 (germline): MGHRA, YSYEKL. The length of the CDR3 is 16 residues. Here the CDR3 DNA reads TGCGCCAGCAGCCAAGGGGACAGGGGAATGAACACTGAAGCTTTCTTT. Translating it yields CASSQGDRGMNTEAFF.

The rearrangement joins TRBV2 to TRBJ1-5, with 7 bases lining up with TRBD1. This CDR3 is built from 16 residues. With 4 bases clipped from V and 0 bases from J, the junction kept 6 bases outside the gene matches. Germline values: CDR1 SNHLY, CDR2 FYNNEI. The CDR3 DNA reads as TGTGCCAGCAGTGCAGGGGGGCTTGGTAGCAATCAGCCCCAGCATTTT. It codes for CASSAGGLGSNQPQHF. Variable domain in full (rest from reference TRBV2 and TRBJ1-5): EPEVTQTPSHQVTQMGQEVILRCVPISNHLYFYWYRQILGQKVEFLVSFYNNEISEKSEIFDDQFSVERPDGSNFTLKIRSTKLEDSAMYFCASSAGGLGSNQPQHFGDGTRLSIL.

The chain recombines TRBV7-9 with TRBJ2-1; D uncertain. With 5 bases removed from V and 2 bases from J, the gap between germline ends came to 13 bases. Germline CDR1 is SEHNR and CDR2 is FQNEAQ (reference sequence). The CDR3 covers 15 residues. CDR3 nucleotide sequence: TGTGCCAGCAGCCCCGCAACAACCCCCTACAATGAGCAGTTCTTC. It translates to CASSPATTPYNEQFF.

This clonotype has just a few counts. This chain links TRBV6-6 with TRBJ1-5; 10 bases fit TRBD1. V lost 5 bases, J lost 5 bases, and 3 bases stayed unmatched. The CDR3 runs 14 residues. The V gene's germline CDR1 is MNHNY and CDR2 SVGAGI (reference sequence). The CDR3 spells CASSTGTGDQPQHF. CDR3 nucleotide sequence: TGTGCCAGCAGTACCGGGACAGGGGATCAGCCCCAGCATTTT.

This clonotype was seen a handful of times. This chain joins TRBV4-1 and TRBJ1-5, with 9 bases fitting TRBD1. CDR1 and CDR2 (germline): MGHRA, YSYEKL. The CDR3 has 15 residues. V lost 4 bases, J lost 7 bases, and 8 bases stayed unmatched. In DNA form, the CDR3 reads TGCGCCAGCAGCCGGGGACAGGGAGAGGGACAGCCCCAGCATTTT. Translating gives CASSRGQGEGQPQHF.

The rearrangement links TRBV12-3 or TRBV12-4 to TRBJ2-7; D is tentatively TRBD1 or TRBD2 (6 bases each). Between the trimmed V and J ends, which lost 6 bases and 7 bases, there was a span of 16 bases. The CDR3 covers 13 residues. CDR3 DNA sequence: TGTGCCAGCAGCCAGAGGGGGGCCTTAGAGCAGTACTTC. It translates to CASSQRGALEQYF.

The chain uses TRBV28 and TRBJ1-1; TRBD1 aligns across 9 bases. Trimming at V came to 3 bases and at J to 4 bases, leaving 3 bases not matched to a gene. CDR1 MDHEN and CDR2 SYDVKM come from the germline V gene. CDR3 length: 14 amino acids. The CDR3 DNA reads TGTGCCAGCAGTTTCGGACAGGGGTTCACTGAAGCTTTCTTT. Translation gives CASSFGQGFTEAFF.

At least ten counts were recorded for this clonotype. The V gene is TRBV11-2, the J gene TRBJ2-3, with D perhaps TRBD2 (6 bases). The CDR3 extends over 16 amino acids. V was pared by 1 base and J by 0 bases, with 11 bases between. Looked up from germline, CDR1 is SGHAT and CDR2 is FQNNGV. The DNA for the CDR3 is TGTGCCAGCAGCTTAGCCTCCGGGGGAAGCACAGATACGCAGTATTTT. Translating gives CASSLASGGSTDTQYF.

This clonotype was detected a few times. The chain is built from TRBV9 and TRBJ1-4; possibly TRBD1 for D (6 bases). V was cut by 0 bases and J by 3 bases, with 12 bases left in between. Per germline, CDR1 SGDLS and CDR2 YYNGEE. CDR3 length: 16 residues. CDR3 sequence reads: CASSVAAGAPNEKLFF. The CDR3 DNA follows: TGTGCCAGCAGCGTAGCCGCAGGGGCGCCTAATGAAAAACTGTTTTTT.

The rearrangement joins TRBV5-1 to TRBJ2-5; 10 nucleotides align to TRBD1. The CDR3 contains 16 residues. V trimming: 3 bases; J trimming: 0 bases; junction bases outside the gene matches: 5. Germline V gives CDR1 SGHRS, CDR2 YFSETQ. CDR3 nucleotides: TGCGCCAGCAGCTCCTCGGGACAGGGGAACCAAGAGACCCAGTACTTC. It specifies CASSSSGQGNQETQYF.

The V and J genes are TRBV4-1 and TRBJ1-5; D possibly corresponds to TRBD1 (5 bases). The V gene lost 2 bases and the J gene lost 4 bases, with 9 bases spanning the gap. Germline V gene sequence: CDR1 MGHRA, CDR2 YSYEKL. The CDR3 consists of 14 residues. CDR3 sequence: CASSQLQVNQPQHF. Here the CDR3 DNA reads TGCGCCAGCAGCCAATTACAGGTAAATCAGCCCCAGCATTTT.

This clonotype was detected a few times. The chain links TRBV20-1 to TRBJ2-7; 8 bases agree with TRBD2. Per germline, CDR1 DFQATT and CDR2 SNEGSKA (reference sequence). The CDR3 contains 16 residues. Unmatched junction bases numbered 13, after V lost 0 bases and J lost 6 bases. The chain's CDR3 is CSARDQVGLAVVEQYF. CDR3 nucleotides: TGCAGTGCTAGAGATCAGGTCGGACTAGCCGTAGTCGAGCAGTACTTC.